One sample yielded the 17 T cell receptor beta chains listed below, sequenced in a study of T cells in Graves' hyperthyroidism and ophthalmopathy. RNA transcripts served as the template for amplifying TCR beta CDR3 regions. The HTBI primer set was used in a first-round RT-PCR of the TCR CDR3. TCRdb redid the calling of the multiplex PCR reads with MiXCR, one entry per CDR3 protein. The sample records nearly 250,000 distinct CDR3 sequences, roughly 17% being singletons. Sequenced material: blood. The origin of the receptors is a woman aged 18-30 years with Graves' ophthalmopathy.

Many counts were recorded for this clonotype. CDR3 residues: CASSPLGIVYEQYF. The CDR3 bases are TGTGCCAGCAGTCCACTCGGGATTGTATACGAGCAGTACTTC. The chain links TRBV28 to TRBJ2-7, with D possibly TRBD2 on 5 matching bases. Germline CDR1 and CDR2: MDHEN and SYDVKM. The CDR3 is 14 amino acids. With 5 bases removed from V and 4 bases from J, the gap between germline ends came to 15 bases.

This clonotype was counted many times. The V gene is TRBV7-6, the J gene TRBJ2-1; 9 bases map to TRBD1. The V gene end was trimmed by 5 bases and the J gene end by 4 bases; junction bases not matched to a gene: 3. This CDR3 is 14 amino acids long. Germline lookup yields CDR1 SGHVS and CDR2 FNYEAQ. CDR3 loop: CASSRQGGYNEQFF. DNA of the CDR3: TGTGCCAGCAGCCGACAGGGGGGGTACAATGAGCAGTTCTTC.

Regarding this clonotype: At one end the junction does not follow the germline gene, possibly because of a read error. This chain uses TRBV19 with TRBJ2-1; TRBD1 is a possible D gene (5 bases). CDR3 length equals 14 residues. Germline CDR1 LNHDA, CDR2 SQIVND (reference sequence). The CDR3 DNA reads TGTGCCAGTAGTATCCAGGGTCTATACAATGAGTGGATCTTC. Amino acids: CASSIQGLYNEWIF.

This clonotype was detected ten times or more. The chain links TRBV15 to TRBJ1-6; D might be TRBD1 (6 bases). Per germline, CDR1 LNHNV and CDR2 YYDKDF (reference sequence). The CDR3 length is 17 residues. Trimming took off 0 bases at V and 8 bases at J, with 17 bases between the two ends. The CDR3 nucleotides read TGTGCCACCAGCAGAGACAGGGGTCACGATATTGATTCACCCCTCCACTTT. Translation: CATSRDRGHDIDSPLHF.

Ten or more counts support this clonotype. The chain uses TRBV5-1 and TRBJ2-7; tentatively, D is TRBD2 (6 bases). Trimming took 4 bases from V and 4 from J, leaving 12 bases between them. The CDR3 has 13 residues. Germline V lookup: CDR1 SGHRS, CDR2 YFSETQ. CDR3 sequence: CASSVREKYEQYF. CDR3 coding DNA: TGCGCCAGCAGCGTCCGGGAGAAATACGAGCAGTACTTC.

This clonotype was detected only a few times. This sequence joins TRBV7-9 and TRBJ1-4; D unresolved. The V gene's germline CDR1 is SEHNR and CDR2 FQNEAQ (reference sequence). V was trimmed by 10 bases and J by 3 bases, leaving 18 bases between them. The CDR3 covers 15 residues. This chain's CDR3 is CANNPAILANEKLFF. CDR3 bases: TGTGCCAACAACCCCGCCATCCTAGCTAATGAAAAACTGTTTTTT.

The V call is TRBV29-1, the J call TRBJ2-7; 13 nucleotides line up with TRBD2. The CDR3 is 17 residues long. CDR1 SQVTM and CDR2 ANQGSEA come from the germline V gene. V gave up 6 bases and J gave up 4 bases; unmatched junction bases: 15. The CDR3 reads CSVSYPGTSGARYEQYF. As DNA, the CDR3 is TGCAGCGTCTCCTACCCCGGGACTAGCGGGGCCCGTTACGAGCAGTACTTC.

This clonotype was seen a handful of times. Given a much more abundant clone one base away, this may be a read error. The J gene is TRBJ1-6, the V gene TRBV7-9, with a possible D match to TRBD1 (5 bases). CDR3 size: 14 residues. Per the germline V gene, CDR1 is SEHNR and CDR2 is FQNEAQ (reference sequence). V was cut by 5 bases and J by 6 bases, with 11 bases left in between. In DNA form, the CDR3 reads TGTGCCAGCAGCGATAGACAGTTTAATTCACCCCTCCACTTT. This sequence encodes CASSDRQFNSPLHF.

V and J are TRBV7-9 and TRBJ2-7; 11 bases map to TRBD2. The CDR3 length is 15 residues. The V segment lost 1 base and the J segment 3 bases; nucleotides outside the gene matches: 2. The V gene's germline CDR1 is SEHNR and CDR2 FQNEAQ (reference sequence). This chain's CDR3 is CASSLVTSGSYEQYF. In nucleotides, the CDR3 is TGTGCCAGCAGCTTAGTTACTAGCGGGAGCTACGAGCAGTACTTC.

This clonotype was found many times. The J gene is TRBJ2-5, the V gene TRBV6-1; no definite D call. Germline V gene lookup returns CDR1 MNHNS and CDR2 SASEGT. The CDR3 loop spans 13 amino acids. V dropped 10 bases and J dropped 3 bases, with 15 bases sitting between them. The DNA for the CDR3 is TGTGCCATTAGTACACCTTCTAAAGAGACCCAGTACTTC. Its protein is CAISTPSKETQYF.

This chain connects TRBV5-1 to TRBJ1-5; 9 bases agree with TRBD1. From germline, CDR1 is SGHRS and CDR2 YFSETQ. CDR3 length: 16 amino acids. J gave up 6 bases and V 4 bases, and 11 bases lay outside the gene matches. Here the CDR3 DNA reads TGCGCCAGCAGCCCGGGGGACAGGGCCCCAGGTCAGCCCCAGCATTTT. It encodes CASSPGDRAPGQPQHF.

In this sample, this clonotype turned up many times. The rearrangement links TRBV20-1 to TRBJ2-1; 16 nucleotides line up with TRBD2. The J segment lost 2 bases and the V segment lost 6 bases, leaving 4 bases of the junction unmatched. The CDR3 consists of 16 residues. Germline loops: CDR1 DFQATT, CDR2 SNEGSKA (reference sequence). CDR3 protein: CSAPGTSGRAYNEQFF. CDR3 bases: TGCAGTGCCCCGGGGACTAGCGGGAGGGCCTACAATGAGCAGTTCTTC.

Remarks on this clonotype: With a much larger clone just one base away, this may be a read error. This likely comes from a read error, as the CDR3 has no conserved phenylalanine or tryptophan at its end. V is TRBV2 and J is TRBJ1-3; D is unresolved. Per germline, CDR1 SNHLY and CDR2 FYNNEI. V was trimmed by 6 bases and J by 2 bases, leaving 8 bases between them. This CDR3 is 13 amino acids long. This chain's CDR3 is CASRAQPGNTIYL. CDR3 coding DNA: TGTGCCAGCAGGGCTCAACCTGGAAACACCATATATCTT.

In its sample, this clonotype was seen many times. The chain is built from TRBV7-3 and TRBJ2-4; 12 bases are shared with TRBD2. CDR1 is SGHTA and CDR2 is FQGTGA in the germline V gene. The trim removed 1 base at V and 8 bases at J, leaving 3 bases unmatched. The CDR3 contains 15 residues. CDR3 loop: CASSLRLAGGDIQYF. CDR3 DNA: TGTGCCAGCAGCTTAAGGCTAGCGGGAGGGGACATTCAGTACTTC.

This clonotype was recorded many times. The chain carries TRBV19 and TRBJ1-5; D might be TRBD1 (5 bases). V lost 9 bases, J lost 0 bases, and 9 bases lay in between. In germline, CDR1 is LNHDA, CDR2 SQIVND (reference sequence). CDR3 length equals 13 residues. The CDR3 DNA reads TGTGCCAGCGCGACAGCTAGCAATCAGCCCCAGCATTTT. It specifies CASATASNQPQHF.

This clonotype was observed many times. The chain joins TRBV10-2 to TRBJ2-5; either TRBD1 or TRBD2 may supply D (5 bases each). CDR1 and CDR2 (germline): WSHSY, SAAADI. The CDR3 consists of 13 residues. The V gene lost 7 bases and the J gene lost 4 bases, with 13 bases spanning the gap. The chain's CDR3 is CASIGTVGETQYF. Written as DNA, the CDR3 is TGCGCCAGCATAGGGACCGTCGGAGAGACCCAGTACTTC.

This chain links TRBV27 with TRBJ2-2; TRBD2 matches 10 bases. This CDR3 contains 17 residues. The V and J ends lost 4 bases and 3 bases, in that order; junction bases with no gene match: 8. Germline assignment: CDR1 MNHEY and CDR2 SMNVEV (reference sequence). The CDR3 loop is CASSYVASGSYTGELFF. CDR3 DNA sequence: TGTGCCAGCAGTTACGTTGCTAGCGGGAGTTACACCGGGGAGCTGTTTTTT.